The 2 T cell receptor beta chains reported below all come from one sample, sequenced in a study of vaccination and CD4 T cells after COVID-19. Sample treatment: approximately 9-day PBMC culture with coronavirus spike peptide pools or control peptides (ViraFEST assay). Researchers used the Oncomine TCR Beta short-read assay to sequence DNA from cultured CD4+ T cells. MiXCR was run by TCRdb on the PCR reads, yielding one entry per CDR3 protein. The table includes almost 15,000 distinct CDR3 sequences, 53% detected once. No antigen has been identified for these receptors. The sequences come from CD4+ T cells from blood, cultured in vitro, collected before SARS-CoV-2 vaccination. Receptors originate from a human donor who had recovered from COVID-19.

The chain has TRBV20-1 and TRBJ2-5; 7 bases agree with TRBD2. Germline V gene sequence: CDR1 DFQATT, CDR2 SNEGSKA (reference sequence). Trimming took 5 bases from V and 4 from J; bases not matched to a gene: 7. The CDR3 loop spans 13 amino acids. Here the CDR3 DNA reads TGCAGTGCTCGCCCCCTAGCGGTAGAGACCCAGTACTTC. Encoded protein: CSARPLAVETQYF.

This clonotype has more than one count but fewer than ten. The V gene is TRBV7-2, the J gene TRBJ1-2; tentatively, D is TRBD1 (6 bases). This CDR3 has 13 amino acids. Looked up from germline, CDR1 is SGHTA and CDR2 is FQGNSA. V was clipped by 5 bases and J by 8 bases, with 15 bases between them. The CDR3 DNA reads TGTGCCAGCAGCCGCGGGCAGGGGCAGGGCTACACCTTC. Its translation: CASSRGQGQGYTF.